Reported below is one TCR beta chain. Its antigen is as yet unknown. The V end was cut by 5 bases, the J end by 1 base, with 13 bases between. The CDR3 length is 15 residues. Germline V gives CDR1 SGHVS, CDR2 FQNEAQ. These data belong to a study of CD8+ T cells in alopecia areata. Study-level results: Sequenced scalp T cells also include alphabeta T cells resident in normal skin. Especially in alopecia totalis/universalis, lesional scalp showed greater clonality than normal scalp did. Among patients, TCR sharing was less clear than in mice, a difference possibly due in part to HLA diversity in the patient population.

RNA was extracted and reverse transcribed into cDNA as the sequencing template. Assay used: immunoSEQ multiplex PCR; TCRdb lists only in-frame clones, some missing. The sample lists 90,000 to 130,000 clones; almost 60% were seen once. Both CD4+ and CD8+ T cells were separated by sorting PBMCs. The sequence was obtained from a human donor in good health. The chain joins TRBV7-8 to TRBJ2-3; D gene unclear. The material sequenced was CD8+ T cells sorted from blood. Here the CDR3 reads CASSRTATGTDTQYF. CDR3 DNA: TGTGCCAGCAGCCGAACCGCTACAGGCACAGATACGCAGTATTTT.